The clone carrying this TCR beta chain was seen repeatedly, ten times or more. The CDR3 runs 15 residues. Germline V gives CDR1 SQVTM, CDR2 ANQGSEA. V was trimmed by 0 bases and J by 2 bases, leaving 12 bases between them. TCRdb re-called the PCR reads through MiXCR, storing one row per CDR3 protein. The profile shows about 330,000 distinct CDR3 sequences, under 25% of them singletons. The data originate from a study of molecular identifiers for immune sequencing clone quantification. At the level of the study: RNA, taken in replicates from approximately 20,000 or 100,000 naive CD8 cells, was split five ways, with four sequenced.

This chain links TRBV29-1 with TRBJ2-3; D may be TRBD1 (6 bases). This TCR was recovered from a human donor in good health. Some libraries in this study had Jurkat cell RNA spiked in. Sequencing was performed on naive CD8+ T cells from blood, with Jurkat cell RNA spiked in. The subset: FACS-sorted CD8+CD4-CCR7+CD45RA+ naive T cells. The CDR3 loop reads CSVEDLDSSTDTQYF. The CDR3 DNA reads as TGCAGCGTTGAAGATCTGGACAGCTCCACAGATACGCAGTATTTT.